One sample yielded the 6 T cell receptor beta chains listed below, sequenced in a study of neurological immune-mediated disorders. TCRdb ran MiXCR on the 5' RACE reads and lists one entry per CDR3 protein. The data show about 79,000 distinct CDR3 sequences, roughly 15% seen once. Sequenced material: PBMCs. Receptors originate from a woman between 50 and 59 years old in good health.

This clonotype has a count of ten or more. The chain has TRBV5-6 and TRBJ1-1, with D hard to call. The CDR3 length is 15 residues. Trimming pared 6 bases from V and 1 base from J, leaving 16 bases between. Germline CDR1 reads SGHDT; CDR2 reads YYEEEE. CDR3 loop: CASTRRSTRNTEAFF. The CDR3 nucleotides are TGTGCCAGCACTAGGCGGTCGACCCGGAACACTGAAGCTTTCTTT.

This clonotype was found many times. CDR3 sequence: CASSFTGTDTQYF. In nucleotides, the CDR3 is TGCGCCAGCAGCTTTACAGGGACAGATACGCAGTATTTT. The chain links TRBV5-1 to TRBJ2-3, with D possibly TRBD1 on 6 matching bases. Germline V gene data show CDR1 as SGHRS and CDR2 as YFSETQ. The CDR3 is made up of 13 amino acids. V lost 2 bases and J lost 3, with 7 bases in between.

This clonotype was seen ten or more times. The rearrangement uses TRBV3-1 and TRBJ2-7; 9 nucleotides align to TRBD1. J lost 2 bases, V lost 6 bases, and 11 bases had no gene match. The CDR3 is 16 amino acids. Germline V gives CDR1 LGHDT, CDR2 YNNKEL (reference sequence). The CDR3, as DNA: TGTGCCAGCAGTCATCACCGGGACAGGGTAACCTACGAGCAGTACTTC. Translating it yields CASSHHRDRVTYEQYF.

This clonotype was observed many times. The chain recombines TRBV10-3 with TRBJ2-3; the match to TRBD2 covers 7 bases. The CDR3 has 16 residues. Germline V lookup: CDR1 ENHRY, CDR2 SYGVKD. After removal of 1 base from V and 0 bases from J, the junction contained 4 bases not matched to a gene. This chain's CDR3 is CAISEFLAASTDTQYF. CDR3 DNA: TGTGCCATCAGTGAGTTTCTAGCGGCTAGCACAGATACGCAGTATTTT.

In its sample, this clonotype was seen many times. The chain carries TRBV6-5 and TRBJ1-1; possible D gene TRBD1, 6 bases. The CDR3 has 13 residues. The germline V gene has CDR1 MNHEY and CDR2 SVGAGI. V lost 5 bases to trimming and J lost 0 bases, with 7 bases between them. As DNA, the CDR3 is TGTGCCAGCAGTAGACAGGTGAACACTGAAGCTTTCTTT. This translates into CASSRQVNTEAFF.

This clonotype was recorded only once. CDR3 bases: TGTGCCAGCGGCCAATGGGGGGCGAGCACCGGGGAGCTGTTTTTT. Its translation is CASGQWGASTGELFF. This chain uses TRBV7-6 with TRBJ2-2; perhaps D is TRBD1 or TRBD2 (6 bases each). This CDR3 is 15 amino acids long. CDR1 SGHVS and CDR2 FNYEAQ come from the germline V gene. Deletions cut 8 bases from V and 4 bases from J, with 17 bases between.